This TCR beta chain was sequenced in a study of T cells after yellow fever vaccination. TCRdb reprocessed the 5' RACE reads with MiXCR, giving one entry per CDR3 protein. The sample carries fewer than 400,000 distinct CDR3 sequences, approximately 11% recorded once. Ten or more counts support this clonotype. The specimen comprised CD4+ T cells sorted from PBMCs, sampled 45 days after the yellow fever booster vaccination. The sequence was collected from a young man who received the YFV17D yellow fever vaccine.

CDR3 DNA: TGCAGCGTTCGGGACAGGCTTAACACCGGGGAGCTGTTTTTT. Protein: CSVRDRLNTGELFF. The rearrangement uses TRBV29-1 and TRBJ2-2; 8 nucleotides align to TRBD1. Germline loops: CDR1 SQVTM, CDR2 ANQGSEA. Germline trimming cut 5 bases from V and 2 bases from J; bases unmatched to any gene: 4. The CDR3 is made up of 14 amino acids.